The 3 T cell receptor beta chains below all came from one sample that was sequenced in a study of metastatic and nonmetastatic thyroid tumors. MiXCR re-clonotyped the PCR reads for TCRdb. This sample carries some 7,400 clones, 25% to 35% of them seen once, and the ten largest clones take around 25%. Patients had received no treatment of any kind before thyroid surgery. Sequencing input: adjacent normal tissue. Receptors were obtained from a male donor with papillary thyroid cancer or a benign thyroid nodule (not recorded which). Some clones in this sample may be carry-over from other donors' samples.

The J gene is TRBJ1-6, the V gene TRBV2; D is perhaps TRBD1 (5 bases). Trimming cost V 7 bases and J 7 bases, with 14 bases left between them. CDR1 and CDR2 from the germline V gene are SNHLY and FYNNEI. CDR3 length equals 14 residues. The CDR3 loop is CASIRDGRNSPLHF. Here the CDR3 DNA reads TGTGCCAGCATCCGGGACGGACGGAATTCACCCCTCCACTTT.

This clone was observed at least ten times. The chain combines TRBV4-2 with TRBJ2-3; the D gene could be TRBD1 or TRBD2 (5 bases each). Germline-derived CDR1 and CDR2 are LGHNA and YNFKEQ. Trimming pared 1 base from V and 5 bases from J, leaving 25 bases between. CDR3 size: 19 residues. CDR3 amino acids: CASSQVSTGADPNLDTQYF. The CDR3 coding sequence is TGTGCCAGCAGCCAAGTTTCAACCGGGGCCGACCCAAATTTAGATACGCAGTATTTT.

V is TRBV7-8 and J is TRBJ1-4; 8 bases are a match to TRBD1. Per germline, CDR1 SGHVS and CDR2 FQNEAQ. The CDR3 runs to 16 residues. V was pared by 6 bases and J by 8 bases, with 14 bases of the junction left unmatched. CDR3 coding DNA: TGTGCCAGCAGTTCGACTTCCGGGACAGGAGGGGAAAAACTGTTTTTT. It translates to CASSSTSGTGGEKLFF.